This T cell receptor beta chain emerged from a study of blood T cell repertoires in COVID-19. Background on the study: Material from acute and convalescent COVID-19 was sourced from the United States, Italy and Spain. T cells, B-cell-depleted T cells, or PBMCs provided the cDNA or gDNA that served as material.

The authors' processing: Amplification from reference gene primers served as the basis for estimated nucleated cell counts. Only in-frame clones appear in the TCRdb table, and some are missing; sequencing was by immunoSEQ multiplex PCR. V, J and clone size are taken as reported in that table, and D and trimming were inferred from the DNA itself. The data contain some 400,000 clones, roughly 86% of them singletons. Germline CDR1 MNHEY, CDR2 SVGAGI. The length of the CDR3 is 15 residues. J lost 4 bases, V lost 6 bases, and 8 bases had no gene match. Specimen: peripheral blood. The V gene is TRBV6-5, the J gene TRBJ1-1; TRBD1 matches 10 bases. The origin of this receptor is a woman aged 60-75 years with COVID-19, enrolled during active disease. This chain's CDR3 is CASSQTTGGFTEAFF. In DNA form, the CDR3 reads TGTGCCAGCAGCCAAACGACAGGGGGCTTCACTGAAGCTTTCTTT.